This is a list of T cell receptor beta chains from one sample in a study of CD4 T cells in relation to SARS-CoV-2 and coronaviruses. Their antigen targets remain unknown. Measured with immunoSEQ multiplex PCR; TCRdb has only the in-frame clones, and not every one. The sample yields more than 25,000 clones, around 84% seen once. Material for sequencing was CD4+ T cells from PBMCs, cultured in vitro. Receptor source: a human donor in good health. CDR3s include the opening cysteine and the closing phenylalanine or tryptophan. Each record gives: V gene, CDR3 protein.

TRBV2 CASKMGHGGNQPQHF
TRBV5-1 CASSLALDQPQHF
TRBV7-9 CASSLGTTTDTQYF
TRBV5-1 CASSDRDHYGYTF
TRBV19 CASSIAVGRSYEQYF
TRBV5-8 CASSLIRDGTGWATEAFF
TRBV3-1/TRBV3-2 CASSQDLGELFF
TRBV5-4 CASSPKSGRDTEAFF
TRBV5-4 CASSLVSGRHNEQFF
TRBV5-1 CASSPALPLAGGPGGETQYF
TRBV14 CASSQDLLPGMGIYF
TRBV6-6 CASTRTGVTGELFF
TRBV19 CASSIERTAYNEQFF
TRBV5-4 CASNRGTGRPEQFF
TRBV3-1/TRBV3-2 CASSQVDNEKLFF
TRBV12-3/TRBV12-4 CASSLALGNGYTF
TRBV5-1 CASGNRAADTQYF
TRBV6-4 CASSRVYADTQYF
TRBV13 CASSLDPAPGELFF
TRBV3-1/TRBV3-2 CASSLGTGLEQYF
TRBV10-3 CAISERQGESPLHF
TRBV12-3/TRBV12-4 CASSLSLGVTQYF
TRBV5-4 CASSIRQGVDYGYTF
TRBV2 CASSESALGARGDQYF
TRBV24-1 CATSRGTDTQYF
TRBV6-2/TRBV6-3 CASSSLPGGNTEAFF
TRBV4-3 CASSHGRGEAFF
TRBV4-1 CASSQDHPGLLSNSPLHF
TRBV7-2 CASSLSSGGLPYEQYF
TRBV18 CASSPREQETQYF
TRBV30 CAWPEGIAGRGEQYF
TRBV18 CASSPLGQGVRNYGYTF
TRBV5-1 CASRLAPNIREQFF
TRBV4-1 CASSQAPGSDTEAFF
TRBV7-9 CASSPTSAGELFF
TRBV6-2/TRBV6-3 CASSFGRSYEQYF
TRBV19 CASTDDGRDGYTF
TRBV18 CASSPIWTDTYEQYF
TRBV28 CAGWRAREQYF
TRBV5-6 CASSLGPANGGYTF
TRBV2 CASNQGFGSPLHF
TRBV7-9 CASSRTGNEQYF
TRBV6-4 CASSAQGGGHQPQHF
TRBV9 CASSPGEGLTSFSYEQYF
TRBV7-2 CASSSSGGFEEQYF
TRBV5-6 CASSLRTRNTDTQYF
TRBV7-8 CASSLKRGSAPPYEQYF
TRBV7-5 CARSRTRDEQYF
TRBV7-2 CASNTGGLKNEQFF
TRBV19 CASSIVTGGTEAFF
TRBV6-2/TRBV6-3 CASSYSIRDRENYGYTF
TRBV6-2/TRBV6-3 CASSWWDLVGETQYF
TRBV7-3 CASSLGSGSVTDTQYF
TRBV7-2 CASSLGAGARETQYF
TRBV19 CASSADRNSYEQYF
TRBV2 CASMGDINQPQHF
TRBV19 CATGPGTATGELFF
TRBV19 CASSPYHGLGTGTQYF
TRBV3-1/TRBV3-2 CASSQGRTVSSGNTIYF